The source of this T cell receptor (beta chain) is a study of blood T cell repertoires in COVID-19. Looking at the study overall: The United States, Italy and Spain provided the acute and convalescent COVID-19 samples.

The germline V gene encodes CDR1 SGHDN and CDR2 FVKESK. CDR3 length: 16 amino acids. Between the trimmed V and J ends, which lost 3 bases and 1 base, there was a span of 12 bases. TCRdb's table, derived via immunoSEQ multiplex PCR, lists solely in-frame clones and lacks some. This table has over 150,000 clones, roughly 80% appearing once. Sequencing was performed on peripheral blood. The receptor was isolated from a man aged 55-75 years with acute or convalescent COVID-19. This sequence joins TRBV14 and TRBJ2-2; TRBD2 might be the D (5 bases). CDR3: CASSQGYGVNTGELFF. In DNA, the CDR3 is TGTGCCAGCAGCCAGGGCTACGGGGTGAACACCGGGGAGCTGTTTTTT.